This TCR beta chain stems from a study of breast tumors, draining lymph nodes, adjacent tissues. Concerning this clonotype itself: Its antigen is unknown.

Study-wide points: Tumor TCR diversity was below lymph nodes but above nontumor tissue. Tumor T cell lymph node origin was a supported hypothesis, not proven. The data were judged consistent with most tumor T cells coming from lymph node and expanding in tumor.

TCRdb ran MiXCR on the multiplex PCR reads and lists one entry per CDR3 protein. The sample has around 110,000 distinct CDR3 sequences, under 40% seen once. Germline trimming cut 2 bases from V and 4 bases from J; bases unmatched to any gene: 4. The CDR3 totals 13 residues. CDR1 is DFQATT and CDR2 is SNEGSKA in the germline V gene (reference sequence). Axillary draining lymph nodes of breast cancer patients supplied the node samples. The clonotype was recovered from a female donor with breast cancer. Some clones in this sample may be carry-over from other donors' samples. Sequenced input: axillary lymph node tissue. The rearrangement uses TRBV20-1 and TRBJ2-7; 8 bases match TRBD2. The chain's CDR3 is CSARLVAGYEQYF. For the CDR3, the DNA is TGCAGTGCTAGATTGGTAGCGGGATACGAGCAGTACTTC.